The clone carrying this T cell receptor beta chain was seen ten or more times. Arm-PCR of CDR3 regions and iRepertoire HTBI primers were the basis on which TCR beta libraries were built. TCRdb reanalysed the multiplex PCR reads using MiXCR and keeps one entry per CDR3 protein. The sample consists of around 240,000 distinct CDR3 sequences, 15% to 20% of them appearing once. In germline, CDR1 is KGHSH, CDR2 LQKENI. This CDR3 spans 13 amino acids. V was pared by 4 bases and J by 9 bases, with 3 bases of the junction left unmatched. Time point defined: newly diagnosed GD, antithyroid drugs for less than 3 months. Extracted RNA from PBMCs served as the source of the TCR library. These data belong to a study of regulatory T cells in long-lasting Graves disease. Study-level information: Patients with new Graves' disease had used antithyroid drugs below 3 months.

The data also belong to a second study, concerning T cells in Graves' hyperthyroidism and ophthalmopathy. That investigation notes: The authors deemed Graves' hyperthyroidism stable absent ophthalmopathy progression within 18 months. Ophthalmopathy cases were set apart from stable hyperthyroidism by a 13 V-J model. The model predicted ophthalmopathy a median around six months before onset.

The chain uses TRBV18 and TRBJ1-6; 7 bases align to TRBD1. The sample in question was peripheral blood mononuclear cells (PBMCs), obtained at new diagnosis, from a patient treated with antithyroid drugs. This clonotype was obtained from a woman aged 25 to 39 with Graves disease. The CDR3 region is CASSQGASSPLHF. CDR3 nucleotide sequence: TGTGCCAGCTCACAGGGGGCTAGTTCACCCCTCCACTTT.